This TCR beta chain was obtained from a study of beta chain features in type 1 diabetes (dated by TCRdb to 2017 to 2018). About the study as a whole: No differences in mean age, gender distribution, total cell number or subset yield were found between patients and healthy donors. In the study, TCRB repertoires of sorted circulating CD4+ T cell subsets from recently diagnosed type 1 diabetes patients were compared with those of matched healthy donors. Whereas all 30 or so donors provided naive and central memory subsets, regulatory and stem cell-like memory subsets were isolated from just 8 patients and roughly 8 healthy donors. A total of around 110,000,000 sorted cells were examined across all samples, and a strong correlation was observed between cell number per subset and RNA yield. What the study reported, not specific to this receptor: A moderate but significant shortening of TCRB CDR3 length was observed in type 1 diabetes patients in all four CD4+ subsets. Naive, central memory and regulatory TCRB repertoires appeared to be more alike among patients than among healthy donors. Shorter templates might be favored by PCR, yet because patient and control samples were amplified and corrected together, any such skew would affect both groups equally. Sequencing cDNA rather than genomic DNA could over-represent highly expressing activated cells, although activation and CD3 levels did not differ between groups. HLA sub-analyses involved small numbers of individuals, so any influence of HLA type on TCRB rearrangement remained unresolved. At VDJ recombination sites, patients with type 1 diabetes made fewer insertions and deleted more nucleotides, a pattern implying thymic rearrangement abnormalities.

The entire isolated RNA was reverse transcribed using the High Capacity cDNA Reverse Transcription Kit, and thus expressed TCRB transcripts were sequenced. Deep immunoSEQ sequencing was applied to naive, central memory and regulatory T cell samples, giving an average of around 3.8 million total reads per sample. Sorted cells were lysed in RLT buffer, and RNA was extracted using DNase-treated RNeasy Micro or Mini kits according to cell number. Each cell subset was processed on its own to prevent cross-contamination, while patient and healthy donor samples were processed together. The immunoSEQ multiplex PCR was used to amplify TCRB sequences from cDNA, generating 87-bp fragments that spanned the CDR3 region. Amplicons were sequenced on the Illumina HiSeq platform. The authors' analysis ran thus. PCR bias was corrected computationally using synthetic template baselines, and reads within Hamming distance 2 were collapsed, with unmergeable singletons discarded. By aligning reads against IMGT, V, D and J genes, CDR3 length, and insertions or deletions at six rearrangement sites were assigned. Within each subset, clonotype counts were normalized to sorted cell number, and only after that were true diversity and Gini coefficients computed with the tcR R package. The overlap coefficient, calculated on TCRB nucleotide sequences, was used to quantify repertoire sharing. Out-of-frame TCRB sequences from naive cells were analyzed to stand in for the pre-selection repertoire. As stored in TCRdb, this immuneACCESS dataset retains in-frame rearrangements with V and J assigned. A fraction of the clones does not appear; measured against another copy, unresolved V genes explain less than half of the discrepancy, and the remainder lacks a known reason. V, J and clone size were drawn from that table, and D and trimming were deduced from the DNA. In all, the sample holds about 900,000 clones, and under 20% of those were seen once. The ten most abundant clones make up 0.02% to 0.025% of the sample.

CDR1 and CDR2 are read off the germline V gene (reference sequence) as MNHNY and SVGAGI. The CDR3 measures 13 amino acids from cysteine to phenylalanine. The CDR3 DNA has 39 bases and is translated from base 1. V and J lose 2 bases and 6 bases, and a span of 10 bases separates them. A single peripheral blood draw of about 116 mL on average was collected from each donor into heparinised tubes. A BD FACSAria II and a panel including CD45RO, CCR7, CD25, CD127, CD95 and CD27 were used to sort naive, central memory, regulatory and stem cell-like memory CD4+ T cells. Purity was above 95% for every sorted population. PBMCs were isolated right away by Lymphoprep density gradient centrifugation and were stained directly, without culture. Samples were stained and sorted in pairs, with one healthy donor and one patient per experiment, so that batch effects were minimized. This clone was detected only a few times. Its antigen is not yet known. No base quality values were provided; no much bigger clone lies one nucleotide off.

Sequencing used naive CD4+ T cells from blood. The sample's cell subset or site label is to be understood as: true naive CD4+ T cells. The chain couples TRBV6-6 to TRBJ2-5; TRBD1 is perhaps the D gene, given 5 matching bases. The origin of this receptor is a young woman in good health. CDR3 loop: CASSYQGLQTQYF. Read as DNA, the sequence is TGTGCCAGCAGTTACCAGGGCCTACAGACCCAGTACTTC.